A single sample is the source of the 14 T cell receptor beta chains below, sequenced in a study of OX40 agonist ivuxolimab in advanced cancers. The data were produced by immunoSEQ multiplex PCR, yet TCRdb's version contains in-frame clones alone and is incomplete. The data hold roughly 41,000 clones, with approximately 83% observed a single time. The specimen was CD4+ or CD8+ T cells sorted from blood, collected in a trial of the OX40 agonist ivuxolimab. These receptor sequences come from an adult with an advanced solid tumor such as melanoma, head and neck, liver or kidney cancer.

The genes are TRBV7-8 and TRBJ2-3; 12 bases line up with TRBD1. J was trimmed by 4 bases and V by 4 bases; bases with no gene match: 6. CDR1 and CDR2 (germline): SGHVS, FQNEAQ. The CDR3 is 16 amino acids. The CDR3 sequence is CASSSGTGGYADTQYF. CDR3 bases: TGTGCCAGCAGCTCCGGGACAGGGGGCTATGCAGATACGCAGTATTTT.

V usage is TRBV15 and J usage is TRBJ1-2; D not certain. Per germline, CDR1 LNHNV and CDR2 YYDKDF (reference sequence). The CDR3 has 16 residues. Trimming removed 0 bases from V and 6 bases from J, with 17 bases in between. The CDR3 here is CATSRDLSSRLNGYTF. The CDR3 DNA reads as TGTGCCACCAGCAGAGATCTCTCCTCTCGACTAAATGGCTACACCTTC.

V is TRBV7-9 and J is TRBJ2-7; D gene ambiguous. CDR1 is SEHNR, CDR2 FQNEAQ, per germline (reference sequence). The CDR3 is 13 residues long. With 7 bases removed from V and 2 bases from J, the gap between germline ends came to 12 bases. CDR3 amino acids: CASNDINTYEQYF. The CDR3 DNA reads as TGTGCCAGCAACGACATCAACACCTACGAGCAGTACTTC.

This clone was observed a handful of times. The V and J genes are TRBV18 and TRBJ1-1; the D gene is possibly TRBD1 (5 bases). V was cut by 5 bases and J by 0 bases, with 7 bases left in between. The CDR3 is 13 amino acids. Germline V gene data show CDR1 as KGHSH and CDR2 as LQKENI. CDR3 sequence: CASSATVNTEAFF. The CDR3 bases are TGTGCCAGCTCAGCGACAGTGAACACTGAAGCTTTCTTT.

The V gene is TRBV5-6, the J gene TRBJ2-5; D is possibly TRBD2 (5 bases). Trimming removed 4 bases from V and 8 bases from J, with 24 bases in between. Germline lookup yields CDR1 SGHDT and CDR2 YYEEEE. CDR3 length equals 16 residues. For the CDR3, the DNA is TGTGCCAGCAGCCCAGAAGCGAGGTCGGGGTCCTTCACCCAGTACTTC. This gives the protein CASSPEARSGSFTQYF.

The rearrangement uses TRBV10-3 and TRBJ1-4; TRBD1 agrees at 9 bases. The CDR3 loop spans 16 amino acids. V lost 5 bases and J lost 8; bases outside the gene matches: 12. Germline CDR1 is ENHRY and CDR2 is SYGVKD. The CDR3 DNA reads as TGTGCCATCAGTCCCGGGACAGGGCTTAGGAGCGAAAAACTGTTTTTT. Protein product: CAISPGTGLRSEKLFF.

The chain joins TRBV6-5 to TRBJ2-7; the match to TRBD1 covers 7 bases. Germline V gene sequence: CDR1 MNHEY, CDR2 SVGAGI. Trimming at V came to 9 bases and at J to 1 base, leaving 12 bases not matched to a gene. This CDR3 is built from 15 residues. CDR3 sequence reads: CASKFGRDRSYEQYF. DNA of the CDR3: TGTGCCAGTAAATTCGGCCGGGACAGATCCTACGAGCAGTACTTC.

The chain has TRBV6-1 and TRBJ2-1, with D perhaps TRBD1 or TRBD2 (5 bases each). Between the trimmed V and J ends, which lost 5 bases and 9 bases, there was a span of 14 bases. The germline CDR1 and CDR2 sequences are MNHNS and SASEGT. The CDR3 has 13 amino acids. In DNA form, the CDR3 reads TGTGCCAGCAGTCCTTGGGGGATGGTTGAGCAGTTCTTC. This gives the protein CASSPWGMVEQFF.

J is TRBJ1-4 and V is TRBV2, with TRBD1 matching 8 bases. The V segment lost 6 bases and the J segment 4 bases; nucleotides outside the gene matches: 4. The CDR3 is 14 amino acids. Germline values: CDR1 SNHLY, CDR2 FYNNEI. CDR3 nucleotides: TGTGCCAGCAGGGACAGGGTCGGTAATGAAAAACTGTTTTTT. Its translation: CASRDRVGNEKLFF.

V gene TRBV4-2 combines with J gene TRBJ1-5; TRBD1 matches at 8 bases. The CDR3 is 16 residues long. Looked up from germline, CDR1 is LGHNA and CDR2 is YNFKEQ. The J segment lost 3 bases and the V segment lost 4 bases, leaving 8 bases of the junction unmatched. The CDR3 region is CASSPEDRDFNQPQHF. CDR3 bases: TGTGCCAGCAGCCCTGAGGACAGGGACTTCAATCAGCCCCAGCATTTT.

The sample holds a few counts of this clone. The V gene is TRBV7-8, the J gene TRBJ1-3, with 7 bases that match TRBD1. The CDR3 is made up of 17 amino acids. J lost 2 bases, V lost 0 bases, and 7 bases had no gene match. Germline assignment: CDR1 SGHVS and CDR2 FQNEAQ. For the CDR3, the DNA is TGTGCCAGCAGCTTAGCCTTTGACAGGGTAACTGGAAACACCATATATTTT. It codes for CASSLAFDRVTGNTIYF.

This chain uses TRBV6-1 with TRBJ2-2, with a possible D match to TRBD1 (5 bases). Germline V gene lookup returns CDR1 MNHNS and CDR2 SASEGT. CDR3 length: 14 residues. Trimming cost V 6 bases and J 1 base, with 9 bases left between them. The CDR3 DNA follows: TGTGCCAGCAGAAGCACAGGGAACACCGGGGAGCTGTTTTTT. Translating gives CASRSTGNTGELFF.

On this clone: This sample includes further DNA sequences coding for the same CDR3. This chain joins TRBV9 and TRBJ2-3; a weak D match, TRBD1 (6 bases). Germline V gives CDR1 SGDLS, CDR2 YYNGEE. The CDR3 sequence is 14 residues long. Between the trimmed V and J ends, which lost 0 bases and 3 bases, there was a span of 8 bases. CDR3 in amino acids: CASSVGQDTDTQYF. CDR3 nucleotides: TGTGCCAGCAGCGTAGGACAGGATACAGATACGCAGTATTTT.

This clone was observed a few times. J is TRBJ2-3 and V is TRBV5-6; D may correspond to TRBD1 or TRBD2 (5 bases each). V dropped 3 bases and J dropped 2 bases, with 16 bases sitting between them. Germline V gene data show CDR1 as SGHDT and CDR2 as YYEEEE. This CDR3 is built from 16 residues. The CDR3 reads CASSSWGGTPTDTQYF. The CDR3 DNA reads TGTGCCAGCAGCTCTTGGGGTGGGACCCCCACAGATACGCAGTATTTT.